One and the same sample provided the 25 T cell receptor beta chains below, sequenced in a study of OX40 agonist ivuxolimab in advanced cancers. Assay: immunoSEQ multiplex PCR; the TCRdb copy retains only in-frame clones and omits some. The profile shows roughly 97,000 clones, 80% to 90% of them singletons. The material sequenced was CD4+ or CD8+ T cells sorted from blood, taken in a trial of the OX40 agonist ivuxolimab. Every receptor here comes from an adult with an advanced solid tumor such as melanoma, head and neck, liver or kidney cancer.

CDR3 nucleotide sequence: TGTGCCTGGAGTCCGGGGGGACTCCTCACAGATACGCAGTATTTT. Translated, it gives CAWSPGGLLTDTQYF. V and J are TRBV30 and TRBJ2-3; 7 bases agree with TRBD2. The CDR3 sequence is 15 residues long. CDR1 and CDR2 (germline): GTSNPN, SVGIG (reference sequence). With 2 bases clipped from V and 2 bases from J, the junction kept 7 bases outside the gene matches.

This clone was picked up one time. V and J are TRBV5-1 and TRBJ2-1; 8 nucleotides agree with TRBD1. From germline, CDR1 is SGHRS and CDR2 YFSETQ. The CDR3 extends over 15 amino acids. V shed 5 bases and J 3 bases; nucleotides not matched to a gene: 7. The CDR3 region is CASRTTGGNYNEQFF. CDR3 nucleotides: TGCGCCAGCAGAACAACAGGGGGGAACTACAATGAGCAGTTCTTC.

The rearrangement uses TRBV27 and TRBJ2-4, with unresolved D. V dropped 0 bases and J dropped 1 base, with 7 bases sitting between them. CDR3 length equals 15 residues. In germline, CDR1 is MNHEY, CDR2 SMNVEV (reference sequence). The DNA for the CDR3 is TGTGCCAGCAGTTTATCGACACAGGCCAAAAACATTCAGTACTTC. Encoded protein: CASSLSTQAKNIQYF.

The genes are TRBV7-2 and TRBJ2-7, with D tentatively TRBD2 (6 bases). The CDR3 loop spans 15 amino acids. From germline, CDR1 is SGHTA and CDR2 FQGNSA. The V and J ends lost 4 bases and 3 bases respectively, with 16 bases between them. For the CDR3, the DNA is TGTGCCAGCAGCTGGGCGGCAGGGAGGTACTACGAGCAGTACTTC. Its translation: CASSWAAGRYYEQYF.

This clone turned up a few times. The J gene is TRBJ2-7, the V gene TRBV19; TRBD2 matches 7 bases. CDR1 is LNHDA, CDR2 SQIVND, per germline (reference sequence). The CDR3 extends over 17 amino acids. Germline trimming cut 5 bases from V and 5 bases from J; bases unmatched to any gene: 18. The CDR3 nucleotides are TGTGCCAGTAGTCCCCACGGTAGCGGGCCAGGGAGGGACGAGCAGTACTTC. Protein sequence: CASSPHGSGPGRDEQYF.

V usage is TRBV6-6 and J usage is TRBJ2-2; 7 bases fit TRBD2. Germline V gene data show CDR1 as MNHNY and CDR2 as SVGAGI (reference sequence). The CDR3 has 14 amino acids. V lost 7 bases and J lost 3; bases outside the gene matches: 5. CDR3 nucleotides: TGTGCCAGCAACCTTCGGGGGGACACCGGGGAGCTGTTTTTT. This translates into CASNLRGDTGELFF.

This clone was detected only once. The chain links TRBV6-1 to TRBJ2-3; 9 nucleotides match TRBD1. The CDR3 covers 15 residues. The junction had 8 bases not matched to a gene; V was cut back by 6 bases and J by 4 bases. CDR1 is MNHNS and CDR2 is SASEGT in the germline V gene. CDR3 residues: CASRGTGWYPDTQYF. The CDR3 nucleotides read TGTGCCAGCAGAGGGACAGGGTGGTATCCAGATACGCAGTATTTT.

The CDR3 nucleotides are TGTGCCTGGAGTCAAGGGGGAGCTGGGGCCAACGTCCTGACTTTC. Protein: CAWSQGGAGANVLTF. The chain combines TRBV30 with TRBJ2-6; D may be TRBD1 (6 bases). Between the trimmed V and J ends, which lost 2 bases and 2 bases, there was a span of 10 bases. CDR1 GTSNPN and CDR2 SVGIG come from the germline V gene (reference sequence). This CDR3 has 15 residues.

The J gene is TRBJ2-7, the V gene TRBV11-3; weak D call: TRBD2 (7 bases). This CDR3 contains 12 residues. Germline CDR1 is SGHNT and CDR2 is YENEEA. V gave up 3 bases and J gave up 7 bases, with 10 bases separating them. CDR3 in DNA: TGTGCCAGCAGCTTCGGGGGGCGGGAGCAGTACTTC. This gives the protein CASSFGGREQYF. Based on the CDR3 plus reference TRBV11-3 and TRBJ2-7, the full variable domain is EAGVVQSPRYKIIEKKQPVAFWCNPISGHNTLYWYLQNLGQGPELLIRYENEEAVDDSQLPKDRFSAERLKGVDSTLKIQPAELGDSAVYLCASSFGGREQYFGPGTRLTVT.

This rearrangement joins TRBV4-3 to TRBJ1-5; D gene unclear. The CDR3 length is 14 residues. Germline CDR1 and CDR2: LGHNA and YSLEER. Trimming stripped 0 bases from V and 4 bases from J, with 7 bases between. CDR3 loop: CASSQETGNQPQHF. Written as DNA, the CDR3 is TGCGCCAGCAGCCAAGAGACGGGGAATCAGCCCCAGCATTTT.

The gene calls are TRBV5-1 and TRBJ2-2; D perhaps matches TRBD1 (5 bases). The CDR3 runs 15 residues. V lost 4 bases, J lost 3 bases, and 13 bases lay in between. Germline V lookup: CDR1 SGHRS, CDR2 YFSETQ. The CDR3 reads CASSLDRPYTGELFF. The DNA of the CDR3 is TGCGCCAGCAGCCTTGACAGACCTTACACCGGGGAGCTGTTTTTT.

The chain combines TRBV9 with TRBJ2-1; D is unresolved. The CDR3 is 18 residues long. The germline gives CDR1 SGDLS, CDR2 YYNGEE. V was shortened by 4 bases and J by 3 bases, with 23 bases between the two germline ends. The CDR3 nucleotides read TGTGCCAGCAGCTCCCAACTAAGTTCTAGGTCCCTCTACAATGAGCAGTTCTTC. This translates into CASSSQLSSRSLYNEQFF.

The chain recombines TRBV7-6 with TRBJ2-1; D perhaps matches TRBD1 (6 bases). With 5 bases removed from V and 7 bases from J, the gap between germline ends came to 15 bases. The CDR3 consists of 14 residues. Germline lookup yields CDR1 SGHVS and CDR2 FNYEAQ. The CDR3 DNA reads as TGTGCCAGCAGCCGTGACAGGTTTGAAAATGAGCAGTTCTTC. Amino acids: CASSRDRFENEQFF.

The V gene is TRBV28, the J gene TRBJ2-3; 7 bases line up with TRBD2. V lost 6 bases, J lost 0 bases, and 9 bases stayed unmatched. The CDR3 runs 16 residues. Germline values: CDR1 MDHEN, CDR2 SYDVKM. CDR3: CASSPAGLSSTDTQYF. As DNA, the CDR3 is TGTGCCAGCAGCCCAGCGGGGTTGTCTAGCACAGATACGCAGTATTTT.

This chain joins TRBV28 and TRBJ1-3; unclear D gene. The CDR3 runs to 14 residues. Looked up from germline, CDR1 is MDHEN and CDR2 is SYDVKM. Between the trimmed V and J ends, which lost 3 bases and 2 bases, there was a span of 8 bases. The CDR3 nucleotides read TGTGCCAGCAGTTTCGTAAAAACTGGAAACACCATATATTTT. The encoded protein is CASSFVKTGNTIYF.

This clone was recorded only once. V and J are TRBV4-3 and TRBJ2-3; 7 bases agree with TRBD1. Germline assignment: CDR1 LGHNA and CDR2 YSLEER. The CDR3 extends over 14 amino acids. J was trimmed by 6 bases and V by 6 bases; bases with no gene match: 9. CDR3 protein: CASSKTGDGDTQYF. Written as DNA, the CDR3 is TGCGCCAGCAGTAAAACAGGGGATGGGGATACGCAGTATTTT.

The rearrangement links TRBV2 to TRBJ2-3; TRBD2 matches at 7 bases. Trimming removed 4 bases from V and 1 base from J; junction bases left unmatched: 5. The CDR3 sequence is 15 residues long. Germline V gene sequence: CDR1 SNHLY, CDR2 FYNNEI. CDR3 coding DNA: TGTGCCAGCAGTGCGGTGGGGGGGGGCACAGATACGCAGTATTTT. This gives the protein CASSAVGGGTDTQYF. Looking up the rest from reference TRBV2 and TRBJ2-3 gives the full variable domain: EPEVTQTPSHQVTQMGQEVILRCVPISNHLYFYWYRQILGQKVEFLVSFYNNEISEKSEIFDDQFSVERPDGSNFTLKIRSTKLEDSAMYFCASSAVGGGTDTQYFGPGTRLTVL.

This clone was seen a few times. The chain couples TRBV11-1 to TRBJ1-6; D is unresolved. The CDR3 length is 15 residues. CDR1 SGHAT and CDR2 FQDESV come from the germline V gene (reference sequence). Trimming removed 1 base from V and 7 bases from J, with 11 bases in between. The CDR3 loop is CASSLDWHRNSPLHF. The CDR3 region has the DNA TGTGCCAGCAGCTTAGATTGGCACAGAAATTCACCCCTCCACTTT.

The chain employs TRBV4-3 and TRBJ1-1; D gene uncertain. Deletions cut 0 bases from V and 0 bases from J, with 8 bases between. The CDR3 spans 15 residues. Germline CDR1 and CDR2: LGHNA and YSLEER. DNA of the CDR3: TGCGCCAGCAGCCAAGATCTTACATTGAACACTGAAGCTTTCTTT. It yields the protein CASSQDLTLNTEAFF.

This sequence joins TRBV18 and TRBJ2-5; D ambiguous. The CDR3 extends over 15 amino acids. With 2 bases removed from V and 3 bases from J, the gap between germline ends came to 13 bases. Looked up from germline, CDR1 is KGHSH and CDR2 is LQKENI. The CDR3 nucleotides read TGTGCCAGCTCACCAGGGGAAGCCCTTAAAGAGACCCAGTACTTC. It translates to CASSPGEALKETQYF.

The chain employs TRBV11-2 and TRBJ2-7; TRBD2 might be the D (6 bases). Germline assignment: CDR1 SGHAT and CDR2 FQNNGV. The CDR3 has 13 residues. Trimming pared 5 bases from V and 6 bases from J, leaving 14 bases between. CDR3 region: CASSQTPGVEQYF. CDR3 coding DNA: TGTGCCAGCAGCCAGACCCCGGGGGTCGAGCAGTACTTC.

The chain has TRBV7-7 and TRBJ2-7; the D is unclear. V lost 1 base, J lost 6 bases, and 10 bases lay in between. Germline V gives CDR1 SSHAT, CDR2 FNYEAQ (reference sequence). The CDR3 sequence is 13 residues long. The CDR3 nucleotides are TGTGCCAGCAGCTTAGTTGGCGAAGCCGAGCAGTACTTC. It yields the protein CASSLVGEAEQYF.

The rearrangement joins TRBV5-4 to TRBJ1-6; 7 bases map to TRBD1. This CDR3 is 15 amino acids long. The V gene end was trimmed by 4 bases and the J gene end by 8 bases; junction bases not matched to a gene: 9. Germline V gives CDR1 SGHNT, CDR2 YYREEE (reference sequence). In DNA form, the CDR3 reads TGTGCCAGCAGCACGGGGACAGAAAGGCATTCACCCCTCCACTTT. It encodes CASSTGTERHSPLHF.

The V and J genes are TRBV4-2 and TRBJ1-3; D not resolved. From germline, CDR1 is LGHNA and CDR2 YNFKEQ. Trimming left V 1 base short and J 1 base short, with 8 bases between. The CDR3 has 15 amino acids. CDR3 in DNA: TGTGCCAGCAGCCAAGGGACGGTTTCTGGAAACACCATATATTTT. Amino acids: CASSQGTVSGNTIYF.

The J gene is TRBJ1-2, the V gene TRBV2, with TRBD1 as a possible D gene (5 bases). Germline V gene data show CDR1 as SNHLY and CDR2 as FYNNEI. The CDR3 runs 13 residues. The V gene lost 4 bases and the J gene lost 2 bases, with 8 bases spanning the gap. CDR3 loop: CASSVWGNYGYTF. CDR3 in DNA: TGTGCCAGCAGTGTTTGGGGGAACTATGGCTACACCTTC.